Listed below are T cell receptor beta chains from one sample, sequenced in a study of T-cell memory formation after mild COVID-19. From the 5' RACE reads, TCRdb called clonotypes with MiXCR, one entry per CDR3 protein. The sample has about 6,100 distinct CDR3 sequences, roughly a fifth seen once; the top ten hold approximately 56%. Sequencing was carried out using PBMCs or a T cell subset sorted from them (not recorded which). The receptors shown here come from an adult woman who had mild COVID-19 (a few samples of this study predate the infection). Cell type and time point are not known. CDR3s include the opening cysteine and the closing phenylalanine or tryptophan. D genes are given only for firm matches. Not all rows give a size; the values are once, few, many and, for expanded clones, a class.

CDR3 DNA: TGCAGTGCTAGAGACCCGGCGAGAGGCCCCGGCACAGATACGCAGTATTTT
CDR3 protein: CSARDPARGPGTDTQYF
clone size: -
D gene: -
V gene: TRBV20-1
J gene: TRBJ2-3

CDR3 DNA: TGTGCCAGCGTTCATAGAGGGCAGGCAGATACGCAGTATTTT
CDR3 protein: CASVHRGQADTQYF
clone size: many
D gene: -
V gene: TRBV7-9
J gene: TRBJ2-3

CDR3 DNA: TGTGCCAGCGGCAGGGGCCCCACACCCTCTGGAAACACCATATATTTT
CDR3 protein: CASGRGPTPSGNTIYF
clone size: many
D gene: -
V gene: TRBV6-5
J gene: TRBJ1-3

CDR3 DNA: TGTGCCAGCGGCTTGACCCCCTACACAGATACGCAGTATTTT
CDR3 protein: CASGLTPYTDTQYF
clone size: few
D gene: -
V gene: TRBV7-8
J gene: TRBJ2-3

CDR3 DNA: TGCAGCGTTGTCCCGACAGGGCCTTACTACGAGCAGTACTTC
CDR3 protein: CSVVPTGPYYEQYF
clone size: many
D gene: TRBD1
V gene: TRBV29-1
J gene: TRBJ2-7

CDR3 DNA: TGTGCCAGCATCCCCTGGGCCTACGAGCAGTACTTC
CDR3 protein: CASIPWAYEQYF
clone size: many
D gene: -
V gene: TRBV5-8
J gene: TRBJ2-7

CDR3 DNA: TGTGCCAGCAGCTTCGGACAAGTAGGTGACAATGAGCAGTTCTTC
CDR3 protein: CASSFGQVGDNEQFF
clone size: many
D gene: -
V gene: TRBV7-6
J gene: TRBJ2-1

CDR3 DNA: TGTGCCAGCAGTACACTAGCGGGATCAGATACGCAGTATTTT
CDR3 protein: CASSTLAGSDTQYF
clone size: -
D gene: TRBD2
V gene: TRBV6-2/TRBV6-3
J gene: TRBJ2-3

CDR3 DNA: TGTGCCAGCAGCTTAGCAGGGGGAACTGGAAACACCATATATTTT
CDR3 protein: CASSLAGGTGNTIYF
clone size: few
D gene: -
V gene: TRBV7-8
J gene: TRBJ1-3

CDR3 DNA: TGTGCCAGCAGCCAAGATTACCGGGGGACGGATACGCAGTATTTT
CDR3 protein: CASSQDYRGTDTQYF
clone size: medium-sized
D gene: -
V gene: TRBV3-1
J gene: TRBJ2-3

CDR3 DNA: TGTGCCAGCAGCCAAACCCCCGTACCGCCGAGATACGGTGAGCAGTTCTTC
CDR3 protein: CASSQTPVPPRYGEQFF
clone size: many
D gene: -
V gene: TRBV14
J gene: TRBJ2-1

CDR3 DNA: TGTGCCATCAGTGATGGACTAGCGGGAGCGGGCGGGGAGCTGTTTTTT
CDR3 protein: CAISDGLAGAGGELFF
clone size: medium-sized
D gene: TRBD2
V gene: TRBV10-3
J gene: TRBJ2-2

CDR3 DNA: TGCGCCAGCAGCCAAGAAGATACGCAGTATTTT
CDR3 protein: CASSQEDTQYF
clone size: medium-sized
D gene: -
V gene: TRBV4-3
J gene: TRBJ2-3

CDR3 DNA: TGTGCCAGCAGCTCGTTCCGGGGACTAGCGGGGAACAATGAGCAGTTCTTC
CDR3 protein: CASSSFRGLAGNNEQFF
clone size: many
D gene: TRBD2
V gene: TRBV11-2
J gene: TRBJ2-1

CDR3 DNA: TGTGCCAGCACCCTAAATAGCGGGGGGGCCTACGAGCAGTACTTC
CDR3 protein: CASTLNSGGAYEQYF
clone size: many
D gene: TRBD2
V gene: TRBV7-9
J gene: TRBJ2-7

CDR3 DNA: TGTGCCAGCAGCTTGCACCTGGGTCAGCCCCAGCATTTT
CDR3 protein: CASSLHLGQPQHF
clone size: medium-sized
D gene: -
V gene: TRBV5-5
J gene: TRBJ1-5

CDR3 DNA: TGCAGTGCTAGACGGGACAGGGATTATTTT
CDR3 protein: CSARRDRDYF
clone size: many
D gene: TRBD1
V gene: TRBV20-1
J gene: TRBJ1-3

CDR3 DNA: TGTGCCAGCAGTGGCTTGGGACTAGCGGGGGGTGAGCAGTACTTC
CDR3 protein: CASSGLGLAGGEQYF
clone size: many
D gene: TRBD2
V gene: TRBV25-1
J gene: TRBJ2-7

CDR3 DNA: TGCGCCAGCAGCCAAGGCACCGACCAGGTCAGGGGCTACACCTTC
CDR3 protein: CASSQGTDQVRGYTF
clone size: -
D gene: -
V gene: TRBV4-3
J gene: TRBJ1-2

CDR3 DNA: TGTGCCAGCAGCTTAGAGGGTCTGGATGAAGCTTTCTTT
CDR3 protein: CASSLEGLDEAFF
clone size: -
D gene: -
V gene: TRBV7-6
J gene: TRBJ1-1

CDR3 DNA: TGTGCCAGCAGCTTAGTTAAAGAGACCCAGTACTTC
CDR3 protein: CASSLVKETQYF
clone size: many
D gene: -
V gene: TRBV7-9
J gene: TRBJ2-5

CDR3 DNA: TGCGCCAGCAGCTTAACCGGGAGCTCCTACGAGCAGTACTTC
CDR3 protein: CASSLTGSSYEQYF
clone size: many
D gene: -
V gene: TRBV5-1
J gene: TRBJ2-7

CDR3 DNA: TGTGCCAGCAGAATGTTGAACTCCTACGAGCAGTACTTC
CDR3 protein: CASRMLNSYEQYF
clone size: many
D gene: -
V gene: TRBV27
J gene: TRBJ2-7

CDR3 DNA: TGTGCCAGCAGCGTTTACGACAGTGGAAACACCATATATTTT
CDR3 protein: CASSVYDSGNTIYF
clone size: many
D gene: -
V gene: TRBV9
J gene: TRBJ1-3

CDR3 DNA: TGTGCCAGCAGTTTTTCCCCGGGAGTCTACGAGCAGTACTTC
CDR3 protein: CASSFSPGVYEQYF
clone size: medium-sized
D gene: -
V gene: TRBV12-3/TRBV12-4
J gene: TRBJ2-7

CDR3 DNA: TGTGCCAGCAGCTTAGTGATAGGTCAGGGCGGGTACGAGCAGTACTTC
CDR3 protein: CASSLVIGQGGYEQYF
clone size: many
D gene: -
V gene: TRBV7-8
J gene: TRBJ2-7

CDR3 DNA: TGTGCCAGCAGTTTAGTCGGTAGCGGGGGAGCGGATACGCAGTATTTT
CDR3 protein: CASSLVGSGGADTQYF
clone size: many
D gene: TRBD2
V gene: TRBV12-3/TRBV12-4
J gene: TRBJ2-3

CDR3 DNA: TGTGCCAGCAGCAGGGGGCTTAAGGACACCGGGGAGCTGTTTTTT
CDR3 protein: CASSRGLKDTGELFF
clone size: many
D gene: TRBD1
V gene: TRBV6-6
J gene: TRBJ2-2

CDR3 DNA: TGCAGTGCTGAAAGGGACACAAACTCCTACGAGCAGTACTTC
CDR3 protein: CSAERDTNSYEQYF
clone size: medium-sized
D gene: -
V gene: TRBV20-1
J gene: TRBJ2-7

CDR3 DNA: TGTGCCACCAGCAGAGAAGTAGGTGGGCTAGCGGCTTACAATGAGCAGTTCTTC
CDR3 protein: CATSREVGGLAAYNEQFF
clone size: medium-sized
D gene: TRBD2
V gene: TRBV15
J gene: TRBJ2-1

CDR3 DNA: TGTGCCAGCAGTCCCCTGGAGGGTTATGTGGACATTCAGTACTTC
CDR3 protein: CASSPLEGYVDIQYF
clone size: many
D gene: -
V gene: TRBV27
J gene: TRBJ2-4

CDR3 DNA: TGCAGCGCTCTTAGGGGGGCGGGTAATGAGCAGTTCTTC
CDR3 protein: CSALRGAGNEQFF
clone size: many
D gene: -
V gene: TRBV29-1
J gene: TRBJ2-1

CDR3 DNA: TGTGCCAGCAGCTCCGGACAAGATACGCAGTATTTT
CDR3 protein: CASSSGQDTQYF
clone size: -
D gene: -
V gene: TRBV7-2
J gene: TRBJ2-3

CDR3 DNA: TGTGCCAGCAGTTACTCGGCCGGGGGCTTTGGGAACACTGAAGCTTTCTTT
CDR3 protein: CASSYSAGGFGNTEAFF
clone size: medium-sized
D gene: -
V gene: TRBV6-5
J gene: TRBJ1-1

CDR3 DNA: TGTGTCAGCAGTTTTGAGAGGTGGGGGGAGGGCCGCTACAATGAGCAGTTCTTC
CDR3 protein: CVSSFERWGEGRYNEQFF
clone size: many
D gene: TRBD2
V gene: TRBV27
J gene: TRBJ2-1

CDR3 DNA: TGTGCCAGCAGCTCGGGGGGGACTAGCGGGTTTAATGAGCAGTTCTTC
CDR3 protein: CASSSGGTSGFNEQFF
clone size: many
D gene: TRBD2
V gene: TRBV7-9
J gene: TRBJ2-1

CDR3 DNA: TGTGCCAGCACCGGGGCCCGGGACGCCTCAGTGGACGGTAACTATGGCTACACCTTC
CDR3 protein: CASTGARDASVDGNYGYTF
clone size: medium-sized
D gene: -
V gene: TRBV9
J gene: TRBJ1-2

CDR3 DNA: TGTGCCAGCAGCGTAGTGGGGGGCCTCCAAGAGACCCAGTACTTC
CDR3 protein: CASSVVGGLQETQYF
clone size: many
D gene: -
V gene: TRBV9
J gene: TRBJ2-5